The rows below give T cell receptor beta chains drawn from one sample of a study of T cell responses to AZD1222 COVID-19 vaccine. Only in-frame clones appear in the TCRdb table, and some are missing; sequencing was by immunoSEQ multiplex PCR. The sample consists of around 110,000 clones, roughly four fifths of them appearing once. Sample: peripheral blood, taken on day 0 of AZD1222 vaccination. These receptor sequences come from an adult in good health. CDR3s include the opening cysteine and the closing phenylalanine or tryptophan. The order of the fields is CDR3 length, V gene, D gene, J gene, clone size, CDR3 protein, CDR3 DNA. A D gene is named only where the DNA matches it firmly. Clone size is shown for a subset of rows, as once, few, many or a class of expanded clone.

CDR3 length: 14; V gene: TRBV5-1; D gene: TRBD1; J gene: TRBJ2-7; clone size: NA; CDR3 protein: CASSPGDRGYEQYF; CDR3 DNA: TGCGCCAGCAGCCCCGGGGACAGGGGCTACGAGCAGTACTTC
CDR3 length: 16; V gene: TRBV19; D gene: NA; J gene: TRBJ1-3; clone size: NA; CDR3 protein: CASGPGASGGGNTIYF; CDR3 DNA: TGTGCCAGTGGGCCCGGGGCCTCCGGTGGTGGAAACACCATATATTTT
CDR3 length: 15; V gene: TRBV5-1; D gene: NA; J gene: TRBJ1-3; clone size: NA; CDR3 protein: CASTPWGSTGNTIYF; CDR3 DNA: TGCGCCAGCACTCCCTGGGGGTCCACTGGAAACACCATATATTTT
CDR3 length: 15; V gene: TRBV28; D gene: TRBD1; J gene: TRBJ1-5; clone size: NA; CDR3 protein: CASSGQGRKDQPQHF; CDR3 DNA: TGTGCCAGCAGTGGACAGGGGAGAAAGGATCAGCCCCAGCATTTT
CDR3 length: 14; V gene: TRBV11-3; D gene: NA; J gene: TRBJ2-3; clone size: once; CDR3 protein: CASSPHGSTDTQYF; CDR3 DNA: TGTGCCAGCAGCCCCCACGGGAGCACAGATACGCAGTATTTT
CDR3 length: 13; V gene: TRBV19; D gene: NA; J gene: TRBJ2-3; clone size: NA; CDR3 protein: CASSPGQKDTQYF; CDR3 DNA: TGTGCCAGTAGCCCTGGACAAAAAGATACGCAGTATTTT
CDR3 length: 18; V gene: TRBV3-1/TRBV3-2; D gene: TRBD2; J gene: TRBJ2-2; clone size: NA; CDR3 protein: CASSRGLAGIANTGELFF; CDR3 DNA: TGTGCCAGCAGCCGCGGACTAGCGGGGATCGCGAACACCGGGGAGCTGTTTTTT
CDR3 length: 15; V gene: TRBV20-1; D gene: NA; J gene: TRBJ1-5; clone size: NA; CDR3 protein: CSASPGPGPNQPQHF; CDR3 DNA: TGCAGTGCTAGTCCTGGCCCCGGACCCAATCAGCCCCAGCATTTT
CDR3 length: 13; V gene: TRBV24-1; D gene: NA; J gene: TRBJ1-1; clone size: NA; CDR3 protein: CATSDWDTGEAFF; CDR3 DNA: TGTGCCACCAGTGATTGGGACACCGGAGAAGCTTTCTTT
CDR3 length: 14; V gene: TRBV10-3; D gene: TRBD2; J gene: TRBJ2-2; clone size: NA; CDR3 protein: CASYSGEQPGELFF; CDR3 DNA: TGTGCCTCCTATAGCGGGGAGCAGCCCGGGGAGCTGTTTTTT
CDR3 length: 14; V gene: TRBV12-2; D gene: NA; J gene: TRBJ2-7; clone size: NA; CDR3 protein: CASRLGRGICEQYF; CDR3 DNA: TGTGCAAGTCGCCTAGGCAGGGGAATATGCGAGCAGTACTTC
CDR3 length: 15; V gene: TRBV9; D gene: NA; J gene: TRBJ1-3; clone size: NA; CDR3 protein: CASSEADHSGNTIYF; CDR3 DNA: TGTGCCAGCAGCGAGGCGGACCACTCTGGAAACACCATATATTTT
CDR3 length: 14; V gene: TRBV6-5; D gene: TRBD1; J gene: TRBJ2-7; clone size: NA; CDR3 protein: CASSYGQGFYEQYF; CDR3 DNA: TGTGCCAGCAGTTACGGACAGGGATTCTACGAGCAGTACTTC
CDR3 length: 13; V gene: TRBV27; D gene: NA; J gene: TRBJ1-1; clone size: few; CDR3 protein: CASSYTVNTEAFF; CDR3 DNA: TGTGCCAGCAGTTATACAGTGAACACTGAAGCTTTCTTT
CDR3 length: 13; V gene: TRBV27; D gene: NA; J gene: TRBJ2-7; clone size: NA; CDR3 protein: CASSSAPTYEQYF; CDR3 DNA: TGTGCCAGCAGTTCTGCCCCTACCTACGAGCAGTACTTC
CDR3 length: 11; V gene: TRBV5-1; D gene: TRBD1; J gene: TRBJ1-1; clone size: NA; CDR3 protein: CASSDDRAAFF; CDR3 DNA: TGCGCCAGCAGCGATGACAGGGCGGCTTTCTTT
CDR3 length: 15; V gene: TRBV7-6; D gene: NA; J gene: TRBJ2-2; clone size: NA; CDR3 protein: CASSFRGTNTGELFF; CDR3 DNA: TGTGCCAGCAGCTTTAGGGGCACGAACACCGGGGAGCTGTTTTTT
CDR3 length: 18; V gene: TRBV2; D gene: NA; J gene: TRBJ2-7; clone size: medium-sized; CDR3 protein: CASIGGQGLAGSSYEQYF; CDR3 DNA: TGTGCCAGCATCGGAGGACAGGGTCTAGCGGGATCGTCCTACGAGCAGTACTTC
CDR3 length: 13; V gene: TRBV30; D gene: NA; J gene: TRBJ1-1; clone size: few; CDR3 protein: CAWTWGGNTEAFF; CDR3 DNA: TGTGCCTGGACTTGGGGCGGCAACACTGAAGCTTTCTTT
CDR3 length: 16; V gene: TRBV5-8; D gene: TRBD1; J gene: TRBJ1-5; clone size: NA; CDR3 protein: CASSLVRDRERRPQHF; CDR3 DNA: TGTGCCAGCAGCTTGGTAAGGGACAGGGAAAGGCGGCCCCAGCATTTT
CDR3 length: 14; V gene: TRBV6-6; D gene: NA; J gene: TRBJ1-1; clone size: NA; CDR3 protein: CASSFGPMNTEAFF; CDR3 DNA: TGTGCCAGCAGTTTCGGCCCTATGAACACTGAAGCTTTCTTT
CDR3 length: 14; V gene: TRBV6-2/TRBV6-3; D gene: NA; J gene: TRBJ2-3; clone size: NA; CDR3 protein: CASSKTGPADTQYF; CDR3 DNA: TGTGCCAGCAGCAAAACAGGGCCCGCAGATACGCAGTATTTT
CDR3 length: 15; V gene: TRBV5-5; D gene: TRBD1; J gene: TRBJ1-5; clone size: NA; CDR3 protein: CASSIQGGFDQPQHF; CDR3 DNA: TGTGCCAGCAGTATACAGGGGGGATTCGATCAGCCCCAGCATTTT
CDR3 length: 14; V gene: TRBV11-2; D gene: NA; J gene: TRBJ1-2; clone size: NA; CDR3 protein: CASSSLGAIYGYTF; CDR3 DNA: TGTGCCAGCAGCTCCCTAGGGGCAATCTATGGCTACACCTTC
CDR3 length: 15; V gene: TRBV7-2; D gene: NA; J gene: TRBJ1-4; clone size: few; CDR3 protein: CASSPGDGSNEKLFF; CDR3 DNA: TGTGCCAGCAGCCCAGGGGACGGATCTAATGAAAAACTGTTTTTT
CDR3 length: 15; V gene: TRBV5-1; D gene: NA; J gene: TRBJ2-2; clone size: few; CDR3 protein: CASSWGGRGTGELFF; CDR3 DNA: TGCGCCAGCAGCTGGGGAGGCCGTGGCACCGGGGAGCTGTTTTTT
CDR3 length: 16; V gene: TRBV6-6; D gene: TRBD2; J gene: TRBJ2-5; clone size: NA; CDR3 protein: CASRQPGTTRKETQYF; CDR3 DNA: TGTGCCAGCAGGCAACCCGGGACTACACGAAAAGAGACCCAGTACTTC
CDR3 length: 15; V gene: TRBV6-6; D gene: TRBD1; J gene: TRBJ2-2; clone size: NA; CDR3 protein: CASSWTGRNTGELFF; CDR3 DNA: TGTGCCAGCAGTTGGACAGGGCGGAACACCGGGGAGCTGTTTTTT
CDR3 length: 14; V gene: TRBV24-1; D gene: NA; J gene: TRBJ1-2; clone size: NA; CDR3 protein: CATSDSGQIYGYTF; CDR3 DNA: TGTGCCACCAGTGATTCGGGACAAATCTATGGCTACACCTTC
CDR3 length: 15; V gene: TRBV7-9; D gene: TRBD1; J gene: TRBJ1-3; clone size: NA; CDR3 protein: CASSPQGALGNTIYF; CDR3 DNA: TGTGCCAGCAGCCCCCAGGGGGCGCTAGGAAACACCATATATTTT
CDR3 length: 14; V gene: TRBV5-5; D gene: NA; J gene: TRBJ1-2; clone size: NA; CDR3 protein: CASSAQQANYGYTF; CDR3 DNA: TGTGCCAGCAGCGCGCAACAGGCTAACTATGGCTACACCTTC
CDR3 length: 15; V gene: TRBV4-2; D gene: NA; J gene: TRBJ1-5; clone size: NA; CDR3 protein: CASSHVIGGNQPQHF; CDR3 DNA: TGTGCCAGCAGCCACGTGATTGGAGGGAATCAGCCCCAGCATTTT
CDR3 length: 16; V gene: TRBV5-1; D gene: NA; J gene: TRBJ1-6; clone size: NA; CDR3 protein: CASSRGQGSYNSPLHF; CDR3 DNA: TGCGCCAGCAGCCGAGGGCAGGGTTCCTATAATTCACCCCTCCACTTT
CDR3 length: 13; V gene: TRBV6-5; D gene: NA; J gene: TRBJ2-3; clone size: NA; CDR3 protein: CASSPPGTDTQYF; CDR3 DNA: TGTGCCAGCAGCCCGCCCGGCACAGATACGCAGTATTTT
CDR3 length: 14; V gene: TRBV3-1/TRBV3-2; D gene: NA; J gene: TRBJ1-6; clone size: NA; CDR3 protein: CASSPGRYNSPLHF; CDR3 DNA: TGTGCCAGCAGCCCCGGGCGGTATAATTCACCCCTCCACTTT
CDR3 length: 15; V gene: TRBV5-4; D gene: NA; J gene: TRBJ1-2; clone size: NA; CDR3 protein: CASSLAPATGYGYTF; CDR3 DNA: TGTGCCAGCAGCTTGGCCCCAGCGACGGGGTATGGCTACACCTTC
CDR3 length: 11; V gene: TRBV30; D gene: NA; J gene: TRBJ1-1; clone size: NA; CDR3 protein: CAWAGNTEAFF; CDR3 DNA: TGTGCCTGGGCGGGGAACACTGAAGCTTTCTTT
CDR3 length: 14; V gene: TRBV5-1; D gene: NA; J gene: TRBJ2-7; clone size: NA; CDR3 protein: CASSLDFNSYEQYF; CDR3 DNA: TGCGCCAGCAGCTTAGACTTCAACTCCTACGAGCAGTACTTC
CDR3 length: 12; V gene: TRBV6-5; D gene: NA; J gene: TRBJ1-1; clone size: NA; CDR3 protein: CASSYSNRVTFF; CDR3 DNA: TGTGCCAGCAGTTACTCGAATAGGGTGACTTTCTTT
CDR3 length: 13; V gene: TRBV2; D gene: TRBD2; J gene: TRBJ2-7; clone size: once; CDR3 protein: CASKKRDSYEQYF; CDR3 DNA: TGTGCCAGCAAGAAGCGGGACTCCTACGAGCAGTACTTC
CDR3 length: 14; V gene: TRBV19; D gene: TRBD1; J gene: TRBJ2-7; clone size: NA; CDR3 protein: CASSTGGITYEQYF; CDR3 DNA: TGTGCCAGTAGTACAGGGGGCATTACCTACGAGCAGTACTTC
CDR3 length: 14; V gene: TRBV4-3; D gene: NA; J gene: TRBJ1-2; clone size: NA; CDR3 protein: CASSQPGQIYGYTF; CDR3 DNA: TGCGCCAGCAGCCAACCTGGACAGATCTATGGCTACACCTTC
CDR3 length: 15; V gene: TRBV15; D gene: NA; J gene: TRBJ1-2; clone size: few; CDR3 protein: CATSRDRGSARGYTF; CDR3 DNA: TGTGCCACCAGCAGAGATCGAGGGTCCGCGAGGGGCTACACCTTC
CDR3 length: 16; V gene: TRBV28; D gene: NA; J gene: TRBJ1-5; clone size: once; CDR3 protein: CASRAYSGDGNQPQHF; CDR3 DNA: TGTGCCAGCAGAGCTTATTCCGGAGACGGCAATCAGCCCCAGCATTTT
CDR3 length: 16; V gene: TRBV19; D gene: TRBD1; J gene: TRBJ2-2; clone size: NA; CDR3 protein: CASSQGQGVSTGELFF; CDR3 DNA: TGTGCCAGTAGCCAAGGACAGGGGGTTTCCACCGGGGAGCTGTTTTTT
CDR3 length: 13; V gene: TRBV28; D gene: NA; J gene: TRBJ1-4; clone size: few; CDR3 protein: CASRGSSNEKLFF; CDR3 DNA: TGTGCCAGCAGGGGTAGTTCAAATGAAAAACTGTTTTTT
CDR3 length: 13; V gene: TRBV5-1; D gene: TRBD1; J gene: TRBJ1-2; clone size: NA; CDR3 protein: CASRGTGGYGYTF; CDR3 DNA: TGCGCCAGCAGAGGGACAGGGGGCTATGGCTACACCTTC
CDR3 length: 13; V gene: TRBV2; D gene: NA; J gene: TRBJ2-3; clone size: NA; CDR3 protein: CASSEGGTDTQYF; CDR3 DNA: TGTGCCAGCAGTGAAGGGGGAACCGATACGCAGTATTTT
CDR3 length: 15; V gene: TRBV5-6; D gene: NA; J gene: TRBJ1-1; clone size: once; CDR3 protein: CASSLTSGSNTEAFF; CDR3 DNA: TGTGCCAGCAGCCTTACATCAGGGTCAAACACTGAAGCTTTCTTT
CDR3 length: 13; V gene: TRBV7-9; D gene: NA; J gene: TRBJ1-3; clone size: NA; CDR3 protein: CASSSHMGNTIYF; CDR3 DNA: TGTGCCAGCAGCTCCCACATGGGAAACACCATATATTTT
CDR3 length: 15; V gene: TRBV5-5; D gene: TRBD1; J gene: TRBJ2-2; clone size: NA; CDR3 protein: CASSSRTGNTGELFF; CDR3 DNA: TGTGCCAGCAGCTCGCGGACAGGGAACACCGGGGAGCTGTTTTTT
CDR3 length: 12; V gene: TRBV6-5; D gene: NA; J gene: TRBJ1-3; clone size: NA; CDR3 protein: CASSPQRNTIYF; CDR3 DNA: TGTGCCAGCAGTCCTCAAAGAAACACCATATATTTT